A selection of T cell receptor beta chains follows, all from one sample in a study of technical replicates of blood from a handful of donors. Profiled with immunoSEQ multiplex PCR; TCRdb holds only in-frame clones, not every one. The top ten hold 0.2% to 0.3% of the sample, which has some 78,000 clones, about 93% seen once. The specimen was T cells isolated from PBMCs. The receptors derive from a human donor in good health. CDR3s include the opening cysteine and the closing phenylalanine or tryptophan.

>TRBV28|TRBJ1-1
CASSFLLSTGGPEAFF
>TRBV29-1|TRBJ1-3
CSVEDEGQGVNTIYF
>TRBV10-2|TRBJ2-3
CASSFGGFAHTDTQYF
>TRBV5-6|TRBJ2-7
CASSGIYGAYEQYF
>TRBV10-2|TRBJ1-1
CASRLLTGGTEAFF
>TRBV29-1|TRBJ1-1
CSVGVDGTGAPEAFF
>TRBV6-6|TRBJ1-4
CASSSGTGFEKLFF
>TRBV2|TRBJ2-3
CASSVLGGWVTDTQYF
>TRBV5-1|TRBJ2-7
CASSPGQGVYEQYF
>TRBV11-2|TRBJ2-1
CASSFRQGSFF
>TRBV4-1|TRBJ2-1
CASQDRVYYNEQFF
>TRBV7-8|TRBJ2-7
CASSKPPAGEQYF
>TRBV27|TRBJ2-7
CASRQGAGPYEQYF
>TRBV6-5|TRBJ1-2
CASRTPGSYGYTF
>TRBV5-1|TRBJ1-1
CASSSTGTGVYTEAFF
>TRBV9|TRBJ2-7
CASSVGLAGEQYF
>TRBV6-5|TRBJ1-6
CASRLQGITNSPLHF
>TRBV27|TRBJ1-6
CASSLNRNSPLHF
>TRBV11-3|TRBJ2-1
CASSIGATVDEQFF
>TRBV4-1|TRBJ2-3
CASSLIRDTQYF
>TRBV19|TRBJ2-3
CASSMRLAGADTQYF
>TRBV13|TRBJ1-3
CASSQRQGVKRNTIYF
>TRBV27|TRBJ1-6
CASSLAAAKYNSPLHF
>TRBV4-2|TRBJ2-7
CASSQAGGSSYEQYF
>TRBV19|TRBJ2-7
CASRTVTYEQYF
>TRBV27|TRBJ2-7
CASSLFSGSRSSYEQYF
>TRBV29-1|TRBJ2-1
CSASSSGGSYNEQFF
>TRBV7-9|TRBJ2-7
CASSLGTGRDVSWEQYF